These 18 T cell receptor beta chains were all obtained from the same sample, sequenced in a study of T cell clonality in common variable immunodeficiency. Overall study findings and caveats: In common variable immunodeficiency, TCR beta chains reportedly carried fewer deletions and N-nucleotide insertions.

Assay used: immunoSEQ multiplex PCR; TCRdb lists only in-frame clones, some missing. The sample is made up of 15,000 to 17,000 clones, and the top ten hold around 4.7% of it. The antigens for these receptors are not known. Sequencing input: peripheral blood mononuclear cells. The receptors stem from a human donor with common variable immunodeficiency.

This clone is deemed medium-sized (0.01 to 0.1%) by its frequency. Read data end 3 residues before the CDR3 end; the end is taken from the germline J gene. The chain carries TRBV20-1 and TRBJ2-2, with 10 positions matching TRBD2. The junction had 1 base not matched to a gene; V was cut back by 5 bases and J by 4 bases. Germline V gives CDR1 DFQATT, CDR2 SNEGSKA (reference sequence). This CDR3 has 13 amino acids. Partial CDR3 DNA: TGCAGTGCTGCTAGCGGGAGCACCGGGGAG. Protein sequence: CSAASGSTGE. The full CDR3 protein is CSAASGSTGELFF.

Note on this clone: The read falls 3 residues short of the CDR3 end, and the missing part is taken from the germline J gene. The chain links TRBV5-1 to TRBJ2-3; 8 bases match TRBD2. The CDR3 is 15 residues long. V shed 0 bases, J shed 5 bases, and the junction held 5 bases outside the gene matches. Germline assignment: CDR1 SGHRS and CDR2 YFSETQ. CDR3 DNA (partial): TGCGCCAGCAGCTTGGATAGCGGGGAAGGAGATACG. Translation gives CASSLDSGEGDT. The full-length CDR3 reads as CASSLDSGEGDTQYF.

Worth noting for this clone: The DNA ends 3 residues before the CDR3 does, and the rest of the CDR3 is filled in from the germline J gene. This chain connects TRBV19 to TRBJ1-2; 10 bases are a match to TRBD1. The CDR3 extends over 15 amino acids. Losses at the gene ends were 5 bases for V and 4 bases for J; bases not matched to a gene: 7. Germline V gene sequence: CDR1 LNHDA, CDR2 SQIVND (reference sequence). The CDR3 DNA, read in part, is TGTGCCAGTAGTCCCGGGACAGGGGACTTCTATGGC. It yields the protein CASSPGTGDFYG. The CDR3, in full, reads CASSPGTGDFYGYTF.

Regarding this clone: The CDR3 is cut off 3 residues early in the read; its end comes from the germline J gene. This chain joins TRBV7-9 and TRBJ2-3; 8 bases fit TRBD1. The germline V gene encodes CDR1 SEHNR and CDR2 FQNEAQ (reference sequence). The V segment lost 5 bases and the J segment 1 base; nucleotides outside the gene matches: 5. The CDR3 is 15 residues long. The CDR3: CASSLPGQGTDTQYF. Partial CDR3 DNA: TGTGCCAGCAGCCTACCGGGACAGGGCACAGATACG.

In the case of this clone: The read falls 3 residues short of the CDR3 end, and the missing part is taken from the germline J gene. This chain joins TRBV30 and TRBJ1-3; 7 positions agree with TRBD1. Per germline, CDR1 GTSNPN and CDR2 SVGIG (reference sequence). This CDR3 contains 15 residues. The J segment lost 0 bases and the V segment lost 1 base, leaving 3 bases of the junction unmatched. The CDR3 loop is CAWSGGQSSGNTIYF. CDR3 bases read: TGTGCCTGGAGTGGGGGACAGAGCTCTGGAAACACC.

Of note for this clone: With the read ending 3 residues before the CDR3 end, the germline J gene is used to fill in that end. The V gene is TRBV14, the J gene TRBJ2-5; 9 bases are a match to TRBD2. This CDR3 comprises 17 residues. The germline CDR1 and CDR2 sequences are SGHDN and FVKESK. V lost 4 bases to trimming and J lost 4 bases; unmatched junction nucleotides: 13. This chain's CDR3 is CASSPRVAGDLRETQYF. CDR3 DNA, as far as it was read: TGTGCCAGCAGCCCCCGGGTAGCGGGAGATCTCCGAGAGACC.

Here the CDR3 reads CASSPGLGLSLPYNEQFF. Partial CDR3 DNA: TGTGCCAGCTCACCAGGGCTCGGACTCTCCTTACCCTACAATGAG. This chain joins TRBV18 and TRBJ2-1, with a possible D match to TRBD2 (5 bases). Read coverage stops 3 residues before the CDR3 terminus; the germline J gene supplies the remainder. The CDR3 consists of 18 residues. Germline loops: CDR1 KGHSH, CDR2 LQKENI. Trimming removed 2 bases from V and 2 bases from J, with 19 bases in between.

On this clone: The read gets to within 3 residues of the CDR3 end, and the germline J gene fills in the rest. This chain connects TRBV19 to TRBJ1-5; 7 positions match TRBD1. CDR3 length equals 15 residues. Trimming removed 4 bases from V and 6 bases from J; junction bases left unmatched: 9. Germline V gene lookup returns CDR1 LNHDA and CDR2 SQIVND (reference sequence). The CDR3 is CASSTDRVQGQPQHF. CDR3 bases read: TGTGCCAGTAGTACCGACAGGGTTCAGGGTCAGCCC.

Notes on this clone: The CDR3 goes on 3 residues after the read ends, and that part is filled in from the germline J gene. The chain couples TRBV6-2 or TRBV6-3 to TRBJ2-7, with 10 bases matching TRBD2. There are 17 residues in the CDR3. Losses at the gene ends were 4 bases for V and 3 bases for J; bases not matched to a gene: 12. CDR1 and CDR2 from the germline V gene are MNHEY and SVGEGT. CDR3 sequence reads: CASSSPPGEREGYEQYF. CDR3 DNA (partial): TGTGCCAGCAGTTCCCCCCCCGGGGAGCGGGAGGGCTACGAG.

Turning to this clone: The missing CDR3 end, 3 residues past where the read stops, is filled in from the germline J gene. The V gene is TRBV19, the J gene TRBJ2-3; 8 bases match TRBD2. V gave up 5 bases and J gave up 0 bases; unmatched junction bases: 1. The CDR3 sequence is 14 residues long. Germline V gene data show CDR1 as LNHDA and CDR2 as SQIVND (reference sequence). The covered CDR3 bases are TGTGCCAGTAGTCCTAGCGGGAGCACAGATACG. Its protein is CASSPSGSTDT. The entire CDR3 protein is CASSPSGSTDTQYF. Based on the CDR3 plus reference TRBV19 and TRBJ2-3, the full variable domain is DGGITQSPKYLFRKEGQNVTLSCEQNLNHDAMYWYRQDPGQGLRLIYYSQIVNDFQKGDIAEGYSVSREKKESFPLTVTSAQKNPTAFYLCASSPSGSTDTQYFGPGTRLTVL.

Note on this clone: The read is 3 residues too short to cover the CDR3 end, so that end is filled in from the germline J gene. The rearrangement links TRBV7-8 to TRBJ2-5, with 10 bases fitting TRBD1. The V gene's germline CDR1 is SGHVS and CDR2 FQNEAQ. This CDR3 is built from 15 residues. The junction had 7 bases not matched to a gene; V was cut back by 4 bases and J by 5 bases. Incomplete CDR3 DNA: TGTGCCAGCAGCTGGGGGACAGGGGTACGGGAGACC. Translating gives CASSWGTGVRET. The whole CDR3 region reads CASSWGTGVRETQYF. The full variable domain, with the rest looked up from reference TRBV7-8 and TRBJ2-5, is GAGVSQSPRYKVAKRGQDVALRCDPISGHVSLFWYQQALGQGPEFLTYFQNEAQLDKSGLPSDRFFAERPEGSVSTLKIQRTQQEDSAVYLCASSWGTGVRETQYFGPGTRLLVL.

A word on this clone: The CDR3 goes on 3 residues after the read ends, and that part is filled in from the germline J gene. This chain uses TRBV30 with TRBJ2-2; D possibly corresponds to TRBD2 (5 bases). Germline values: CDR1 GTSNPN, CDR2 SVGIG (reference sequence). This CDR3 comprises 11 residues. CDR3 loop: CAWSVNRGLFF. Partial CDR3 DNA: TGTGCCTGGAGTGTAAATCGGGGG.

Of note for this clone: The CDR3 is cut off 3 residues early in the read; its end comes from the germline J gene. The rearrangement uses TRBV7-9 and TRBJ2-2; tentatively, D is TRBD1 (6 bases). Looked up from germline, CDR1 is SEHNR and CDR2 is FQNEAQ (reference sequence). V was clipped by 3 bases and J by 8 bases, with 10 bases between them. The CDR3 is 13 amino acids. The CDR3 here is CASSLTGRGELFF. CDR3 DNA, as far as it was read: TGTGCCAGCAGCTTGACAGGTCGTGGGGAG.

The CDR3 region is CASSIGGRETQYF. The sequenced CDR3 bases are TGTGCCAGCAGTATCGGGGGTAGAGAGACC. The genes are TRBV7-3 and TRBJ2-5, with TRBD2 as a possible D gene (6 bases). The read ends 3 residues shy of where the CDR3 ends; the end is completed using the germline J gene. This CDR3 is built from 13 residues. Germline assignment: CDR1 SGHTA and CDR2 FQGTGA. The V end lost 6 bases, the J end lost 4 bases, and 12 bases lay between the germline ends.

The CDR3 region is CASSVKGQGFTGELFF. The CDR3 DNA, read in part, is TGTGCCAGCAGTGTTAAGGGACAGGGTTTTACCGGGGAG. V gene TRBV2 combines with J gene TRBJ2-2, with 9 bases matching TRBD1. Read coverage stops 3 residues before the CDR3 terminus; the germline J gene supplies the remainder. J gave up 5 bases and V 4 bases, and 8 bases lay outside the gene matches. Germline V gives CDR1 SNHLY, CDR2 FYNNEI. The CDR3 sequence is 16 residues long. The whole variable domain, filled in from reference TRBV2 and TRBJ2-2, reads EPEVTQTPSHQVTQMGQEVILRCVPISNHLYFYWYRQILGQKVEFLVSFYNNEISEKSEIFDDQFSVERPDGSNFTLKIRSTKLEDSAMYFCASSVKGQGFTGELFFGEGSRLTVL.

As concerns this clone: The read terminates 3 residues ahead of where the CDR3 ends, so the germline J gene completes it. The rearrangement joins TRBV5-1 to TRBJ2-7; maybe TRBD1 (5 bases). CDR3 length: 14 amino acids. V lost 4 bases, J lost 3 bases, and 14 bases lay in between. Germline V gives CDR1 SGHRS, CDR2 YFSETQ. CDR3 region: CASSLTGSGYEQYF. Incomplete CDR3 DNA: TGCGCCAGCAGCCTAACAGGATCCGGCTACGAG.

CDR3 sequence: CASSTGLAGANEQFF. The CDR3 bases that were read are TGTGCCAGCAGCACGGGACTAGCGGGAGCCAATGAG. This chain joins TRBV2 and TRBJ2-1, with TRBD2 matching 14 bases. Read data end 3 residues before the CDR3 end; the end is taken from the germline J gene. V lost 6 bases, J lost 6 bases, and 4 bases stayed unmatched. This CDR3 has 15 residues. The germline V gene encodes CDR1 SNHLY and CDR2 FYNNEI. The entire variable domain, with the rest obtained from reference TRBV2 and TRBJ2-1, is as follows: EPEVTQTPSHQVTQMGQEVILRCVPISNHLYFYWYRQILGQKVEFLVSFYNNEISEKSEIFDDQFSVERPDGSNFTLKIRSTKLEDSAMYFCASSTGLAGANEQFFGPGTRLTVL.

Points on this clone: The observed sequence ends 3 residues before the CDR3 terminus, with the missing tail filled in from the germline J gene. V usage is TRBV20-1 and J usage is TRBJ2-7; TRBD2 agrees at 11 bases. CDR3 size: 19 residues. The V segment lost 5 bases and the J segment 3 bases; nucleotides outside the gene matches: 21. Germline-derived CDR1 and CDR2 are DFQATT and SNEGSKA (reference sequence). CDR3 bases read: TGCAGTGCTCCGGTCGTTAAGTCCTTACTAGCGGGAGAAGGCTACGAG. It yields the protein CSAPVVKSLLAGEGYE. From start to end, the CDR3 is CSAPVVKSLLAGEGYEQYF.